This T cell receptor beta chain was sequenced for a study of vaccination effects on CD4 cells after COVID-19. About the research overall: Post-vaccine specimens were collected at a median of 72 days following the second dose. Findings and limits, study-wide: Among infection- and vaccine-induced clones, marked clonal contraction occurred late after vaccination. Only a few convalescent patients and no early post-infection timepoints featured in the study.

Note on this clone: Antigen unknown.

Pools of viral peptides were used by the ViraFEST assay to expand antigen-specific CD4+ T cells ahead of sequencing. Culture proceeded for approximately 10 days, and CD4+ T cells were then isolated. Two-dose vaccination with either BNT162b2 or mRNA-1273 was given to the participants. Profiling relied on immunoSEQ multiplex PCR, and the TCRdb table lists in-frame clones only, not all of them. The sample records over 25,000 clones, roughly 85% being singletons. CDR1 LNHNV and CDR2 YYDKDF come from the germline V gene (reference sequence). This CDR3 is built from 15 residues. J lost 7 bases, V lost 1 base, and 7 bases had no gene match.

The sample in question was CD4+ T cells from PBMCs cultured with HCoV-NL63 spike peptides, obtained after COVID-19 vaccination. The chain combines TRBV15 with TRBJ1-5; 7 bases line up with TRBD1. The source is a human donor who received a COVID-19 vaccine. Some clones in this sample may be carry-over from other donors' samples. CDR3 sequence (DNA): TGTGCCACCAGCAGAGGGGACAGTCGGTGGCAGCCCCAGCATTTT. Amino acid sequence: CATSRGDSRWQPQHF. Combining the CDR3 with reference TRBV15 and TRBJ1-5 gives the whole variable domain DAMVIQNPRYQVTQFGKPVTLSCSQTLNHNVMYWYQQKSSQAPKLLFHYYDKDFNNEADTPDNFQSRRPNTSFCFLDIRSPGLGDTAMYLCATSRGDSRWQPQHFGDGTRLSIL.